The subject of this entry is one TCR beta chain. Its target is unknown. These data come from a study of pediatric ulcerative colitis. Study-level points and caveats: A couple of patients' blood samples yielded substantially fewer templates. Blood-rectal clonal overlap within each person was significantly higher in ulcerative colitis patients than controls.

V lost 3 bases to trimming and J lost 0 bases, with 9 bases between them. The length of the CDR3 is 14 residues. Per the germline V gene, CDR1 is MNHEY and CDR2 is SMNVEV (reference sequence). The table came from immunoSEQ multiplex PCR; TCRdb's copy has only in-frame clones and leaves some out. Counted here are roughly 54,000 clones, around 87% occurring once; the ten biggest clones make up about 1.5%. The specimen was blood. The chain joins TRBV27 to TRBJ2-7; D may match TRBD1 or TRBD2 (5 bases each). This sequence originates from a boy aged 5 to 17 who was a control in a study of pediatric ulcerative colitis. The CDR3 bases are TGTGCCAGCAGTTTCGGGGACGGCTCCTACGAGCAGTACTTC. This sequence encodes CASSFGDGSYEQYF.